The clone carrying this T cell receptor (beta chain) was recorded a few times. TCRdb's copy holds only in-frame clones and misses some; the assay was immunoSEQ multiplex PCR. The sample has tens of thousands of clones; 82% are singletons. This entry belongs to a study of blood T cell repertoires in COVID-19. For the study at large: Whether acute or convalescent, the COVID-19 samples came from the United States, Italy and Spain.

The TCR comes from a man aged 50 to 59 with acute or convalescent COVID-19. The material sequenced was peripheral blood.

The CDR3 reads CATEPGQGTNTGELFF. The CDR3 DNA sequence: TGTGCCACCGAACCGGGACAGGGAACCAACACCGGGGAGCTGTTTTTT. The gene calls are TRBV24-1 and TRBJ2-2; 9 nucleotides line up with TRBD1. Trimming took 9 bases from V and 2 from J; bases not matched to a gene: 9. The CDR3 has 16 amino acids. Looked up from germline, CDR1 is KGHDR and CDR2 is SFDVKD.